This T cell receptor (beta chain) was identified during a study of tumor-infiltrating lymphocytes in primary liver carcinoma. TCR beta cDNA came from approximately 540 ng total RNA, primed with a constant-region primer. Nested multiplex PCR, run for three rounds with slightly modified ARM-PCR, yielded TCR beta libraries. Running roughly 10 cycles apiece, the first two PCR rounds relied on TRBV1-TRBV30 forward primers together with a C-beta reverse primer. Each CDR3 protein is one row after TCRdb ran MiXCR on the multiplex PCR reads. The sample has 50,000 to 70,000 distinct CDR3 sequences; 70% to 85% are singletons. The CDR3 is made up of 18 amino acids. Per germline, CDR1 MNHEY and CDR2 SVGAGI. Trimming removed 5 bases at V and 3 bases at J, with 25 bases between. Without any cell sorting, roughly 20-30 mg of bulk tissue yielded co-extracted RNA and DNA. Every patient in the cohort had a primary liver carcinoma. That carcinoma was treated by surgical resection.

The chain links TRBV6-5 to TRBJ2-5, with D perhaps TRBD1 or TRBD2 (6 bases each). The TCR was taken from a man aged 40-49 years with primary liver carcinoma and hepatitis B virus infection. Sequenced sample: liver tumor tissue from sampling region 2. Subset reported: tumor region T2, inferior pole. The CDR3 DNA reads as TGTGCCAGCAGTAGCTCGATGTCCCTAGGGGGGCCTGAAGAGACCCAGTACTTC. Its protein is CASSSSMSLGGPEETQYF.